Given below is one T cell receptor (beta chain) in context. Its antigen is not yet known. No base quality information exists; no much larger clone differs at one position. Using the deep immunoSEQ assay, TCR CDR3 regions were amplified from genomic DNA by multiplex PCR. Genomic DNA extracted from each cell subset was distributed evenly over all wells of several immunoSEQ 96-well plates, and each plate served as one replicate. For sorted subsets, each replicate PCR was loaded with about 200 ng genomic DNA, equivalent to 30,000 to 35,000 T cell genomes. Purified libraries were quantified with a Qubit 3.0 fluorometer, sized on a Bioanalyzer 2100, and re-quantified with the KAPA Library Quantification kit. A separate single-read 150-cycle Illumina NextSeq 550 flow cell was used to sequence each immunoSEQ 96-well plate. Per the source publication's procedure: Because the immunoSEQ output included only junctional sequences and no quality scores, the filtering could not be the same as the filtering used for full-length reads. To assign V/J genes and CDR3, sequences were annotated using PyIR, a Python wrapper for IgBLAST v1.9, with IMGT germline references. Reads were filtered out if the reads had weak V/J assignments (E-value above 1e-6), no CDR3, stop codons, out-of-frame junctions, or ambiguous translated residues. V3J clonotypes were defined by identical inferred V gene, J gene, and CDR3 amino acid sequence. Percentage overlap between repertoires was calculated by dividing the number of shared unique clonotypes by the size of the smaller repertoire. Three approaches were used to assess repertoire richness: RTK rarefaction, the Chao1 estimator, and Recon v2.1 estimates of unobserved clonotypes. OLGA was used to compute generation probabilities for all TCRbeta clonotypes that the gDNA method yielded from several donors. This is the immuneACCESS table as TCRdb keeps it, with only in-frame sequences that have V and J called. A part of the clones is gone; compared with another copy, unresolved V genes explain less than half, and the rest is unexplained. V, J and clone size are those of that table, while D and trimming were read from the DNA. Counted in this sample were hundreds of thousands of clones; around 86% of them appeared once. The leading ten clones occupy roughly 17% of the sample.

The data belong to a study of shared clonotypes between healthy human individuals (dated by TCRdb to 2020 to 2022). Notes on the research overall: A few men and two women, aged 18 to 49 years, made up the cohort. For each donor, three plates each were used for CD4 naive and CD4 memory, two plates were used for CD8 naive, and one plate was used for CD8 memory. To estimate repertoire size and how much clonotype sharing occurs between individuals, the study deeply sequenced the blood TCR repertoires of about five healthy adults. Different laboratories and diverse techniques were used to prepare libraries and sequence TCR repertoires, to increase sequencing depth and limit assay-specific biases. Each donor's leukapheresis produced roughly between roughly 0.85 and 9.5 billion PBMCs.

The donors were healthy, HIV-negative adults with no recently reported acute infections or vaccinations. Every donor was a Caucasian adult living in Nashville, Tennessee, USA. CD8 memory samples combined magnetically selected CD45RO+ cells with CCR7-negative CD45RA+ effector memory (TemRA) cells. After blood collection by leukapheresis, PBMCs were isolated using Ficoll-Histopaque density gradient centrifugation and then cryopreserved in the vapor phase of liquid nitrogen. Analytical flow cytometry was used to check the purity and quantity of every magnetically sorted T cell population. Each sorted fraction had its genomic DNA isolated and then quantified by UV absorbance on a Nanodrop 2000c. Beyond this particular receptor, the publication reports: Only blood was sampled, and tissue TCR repertoires likely differ from those in blood. Even with the large sequencing depth, rarefaction of the sorted-subset datasets indicated that sequencing was incomplete. Across a handful of donors, around 5% of naive CD4, 3% to 3.5% of naive CD8, around 2.5% of memory CD4, and roughly 0.41% of memory CD8 clonotypes were shared. Clonotypes shared by all four sorted-subset donors showed higher generation probabilities than non-shared clonotypes. Pairwise subsampling indicated that sequencing depth was expected to affect the degree of clonotype sharing among donors. Because the study included only a small number of donors, the genetic and exposure-history diversity represented was limited. Naive subsets generally had larger estimated clonotype richness than memory subsets.

Source material: memory CD8+ T cells sorted from blood. According to the study, the label for this sample's cell subset or site signals: CD45RO+ cells pooled with CCR7-negative TemRA cells. The clonotype was recovered from a man aged 18-30 years in good health.

CDR3 region: CASSYGLAESYEQYF. The DNA sequence is TGTGCCAGCAGTTACGGACTAGCGGAATCCTACGAGCAGTACTTC. The sequence joins TRBV6-5 to TRBJ2-7; TRBD2 aligns with 10 central bases. From the cysteine through the phenylalanine, the CDR3 covers 15 amino acids. Only the CDR3 DNA stays, 45 bases, in frame from base 1. Trimming takes 2 bases off V and 1 base off J; junction bases not matched to a gene: 2. Reading the germline V gene gives CDR1 MNHEY and CDR2 SVGAGI.